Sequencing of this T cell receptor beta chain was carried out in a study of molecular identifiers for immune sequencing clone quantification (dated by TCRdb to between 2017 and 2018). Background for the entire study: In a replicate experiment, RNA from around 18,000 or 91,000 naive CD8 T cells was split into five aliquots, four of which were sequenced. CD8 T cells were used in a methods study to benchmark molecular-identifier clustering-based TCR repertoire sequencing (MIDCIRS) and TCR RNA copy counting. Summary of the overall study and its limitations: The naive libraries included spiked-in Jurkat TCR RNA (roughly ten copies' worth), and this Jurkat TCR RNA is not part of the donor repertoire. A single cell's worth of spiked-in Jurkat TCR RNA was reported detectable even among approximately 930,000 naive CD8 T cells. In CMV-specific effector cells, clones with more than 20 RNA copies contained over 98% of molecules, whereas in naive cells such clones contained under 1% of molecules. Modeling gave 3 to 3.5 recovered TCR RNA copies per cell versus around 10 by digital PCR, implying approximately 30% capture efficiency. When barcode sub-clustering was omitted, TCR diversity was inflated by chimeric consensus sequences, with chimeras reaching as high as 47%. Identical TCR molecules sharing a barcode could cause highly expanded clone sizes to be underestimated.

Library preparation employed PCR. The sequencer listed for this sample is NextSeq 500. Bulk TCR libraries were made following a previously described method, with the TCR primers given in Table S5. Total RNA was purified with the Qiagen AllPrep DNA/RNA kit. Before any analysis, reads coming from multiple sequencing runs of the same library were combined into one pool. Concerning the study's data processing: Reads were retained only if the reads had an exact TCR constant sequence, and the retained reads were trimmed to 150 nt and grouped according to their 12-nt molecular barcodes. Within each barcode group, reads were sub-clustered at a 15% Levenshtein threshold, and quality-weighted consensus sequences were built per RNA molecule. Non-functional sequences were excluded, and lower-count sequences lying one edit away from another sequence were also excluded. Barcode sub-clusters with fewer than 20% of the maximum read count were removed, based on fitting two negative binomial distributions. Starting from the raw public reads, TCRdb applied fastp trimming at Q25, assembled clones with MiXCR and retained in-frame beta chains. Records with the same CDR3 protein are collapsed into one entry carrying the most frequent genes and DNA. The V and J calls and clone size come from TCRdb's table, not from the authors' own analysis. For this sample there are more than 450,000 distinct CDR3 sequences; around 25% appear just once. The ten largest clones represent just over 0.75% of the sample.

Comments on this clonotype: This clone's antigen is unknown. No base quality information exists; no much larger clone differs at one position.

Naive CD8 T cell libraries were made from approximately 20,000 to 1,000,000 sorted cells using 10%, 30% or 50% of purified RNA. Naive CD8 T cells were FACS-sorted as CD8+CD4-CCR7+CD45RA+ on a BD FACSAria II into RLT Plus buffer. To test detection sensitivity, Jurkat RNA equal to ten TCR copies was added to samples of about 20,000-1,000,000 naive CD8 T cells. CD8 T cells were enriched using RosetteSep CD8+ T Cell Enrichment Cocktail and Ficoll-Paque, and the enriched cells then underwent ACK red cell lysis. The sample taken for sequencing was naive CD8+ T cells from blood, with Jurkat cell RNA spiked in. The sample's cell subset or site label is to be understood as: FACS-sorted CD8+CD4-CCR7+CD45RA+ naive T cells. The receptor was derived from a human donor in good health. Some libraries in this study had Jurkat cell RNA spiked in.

The CDR3 corresponds to CASSLRTGFHEQYF. The DNA reads TGTGCCAGCAGCTTACGCACAGGGTTCCACGAGCAGTACTTC. The rearrangement combines TRBV13 with TRBJ2-7; the D segment could be TRBD1, given 6 matching bases. CDR1 and CDR2 are drawn from the germline V gene (reference sequence): PRHDT, FYEKMQ. The CDR3 spans 14 residues, from the cysteine through the phenylalanine. Only the CDR3 DNA stays, 42 bases, in frame from base 1. V was cut back by 2 bases and J by 5 bases, leaving a gap of 13 bases between them.